A selection of T cell receptor beta chains follows, all from one sample in a study of shared clonotypes between healthy human individuals. Here immunoSEQ multiplex PCR was the method, and the copy in TCRdb shows in-frame clones only, minus some. The sample carries around 1,000,000 clones, about 72% recorded once. The material sequenced was memory CD4+ T cells from PBMCs. The receptors originated from a man aged 18 to 30 in good health. Some clones in this sample may be carry-over from other donors' samples. The CDR3 runs from the conserved cysteine through the conserved F or W. A D gene is named only where the DNA matches it firmly. Part of the rows lack a size; the others show once, few, many or a class for expanded clones.

J,size,V,D,DNA,CDR3
TRBJ2-5,NA,TRBV29-1,NA,TGCAGCGTTGCGGGGGCAGGGTGGGAGACCCAGTACTTC,CSVAGAGWETQYF
TRBJ2-1,NA,TRBV11-2,TRBD1,TGTGCCAGCAGCGCCCCGGGACAGGGCGACAATGAGCAGTTCTTC,CASSAPGQGDNEQFF
TRBJ2-5,NA,TRBV20-1,NA,TGCAGTGTCTACCAAGAGACCCAGTACTTC,CSVYQETQYF
TRBJ2-7,NA,TRBV9,TRBD2,TGTGCCAGCAGCGTCGGACTAGTCGAGGTTGGCGAGCAGTACTTC,CASSVGLVEVGEQYF
TRBJ1-5,NA,TRBV18,TRBD1,TGTGCCAGCTCACCTACCCGACAGGGTCAAGGGAACAATCAGCCCCAGCATTTT,CASSPTRQGQGNNQPQHF
TRBJ2-1,NA,TRBV29-1,NA,TGCAGCGTTGGGCTCTACAATGAGCAGTTCTTC,CSVGLYNEQFF
TRBJ2-2,once,TRBV7-9,TRBD1,TGTGCCAGCAGCCCCACTGGGCGCGGGACAGGGTCGTCCGGGGAGCTGTTTTTT,CASSPTGRGTGSSGELFF
TRBJ2-1,NA,TRBV7-9,NA,TGTGCCAGCAGCTTAGGTATAGAGGGCAATGAGCAGTTCTTC,CASSLGIEGNEQFF
TRBJ2-7,NA,TRBV7-2,NA,TGTGCCAGCAGCTTAGGAGGGCTAGGGGAGGAGCAGTACTTC,CASSLGGLGEEQYF
TRBJ2-5,NA,TRBV29-1,TRBD2,TGCAGCGTTGAAAGGGGACTTAGCGGGAGAGAGACCCAGTACTTC,CSVERGLSGRETQYF
TRBJ2-3,NA,TRBV6-6,NA,TGTGCCAGCACTCCCACGGCAGCGCAAGGGACAGATACGCAGTATTTT,CASTPTAAQGTDTQYF
TRBJ1-4,NA,TRBV15,NA,TGTGCCACCAGCAGGGGGGGACCCCTTAATGAAAAACTGTTTTTT,CATSRGGPLNEKLFF
TRBJ2-7,NA,TRBV6-1,NA,TGTGCCAGCAGTGAGAACATCGTATCCTACGAGCAGTACTTC,CASSENIVSYEQYF
TRBJ1-2,NA,TRBV7-2,TRBD1,TGTGCCAGCAGCTTAGTACAGGGGGCCGGCTACACCTTC,CASSLVQGAGYTF
TRBJ2-7,NA,TRBV7-9,NA,TGTGCCAGCAGCTTAGGGGCGGGGATGGGCGAGCAGTACTTC,CASSLGAGMGEQYF
TRBJ1-1,NA,TRBV5-1,TRBD1,TGCGCCAGCAGCCGCCAGGGGGCTGGCACTGAAGCTTTCTTT,CASSRQGAGTEAFF
TRBJ2-4,NA,TRBV2,TRBD2,TGTGCCAGCAGTGAAGGGACTAGCGGGAGGGGAGCCAAAAACATTCAGTACTTC,CASSEGTSGRGAKNIQYF
TRBJ2-7,many,TRBV4-1,TRBD2,TGCGCCAGCAGCCGAGGACCGACTAGCGGGAAGGGCTACGAGCAGTACTTC,CASSRGPTSGKGYEQYF
TRBJ1-5,once,TRBV9,TRBD1,TGTGCCAGCAGCGCGGGACAGAATCAGCCCCAGCATTTT,CASSAGQNQPQHF
TRBJ1-3,NA,TRBV11-2,NA,TGTGCCAGCAGCCAAGATACAACCGGGACCATATATTTT,CASSQDTTGTIYF
TRBJ2-3,NA,TRBV7-9,NA,TGTGCCAGCAGTTTAGTCGGAGATACGCAGTATTTT,CASSLVGDTQYF
TRBJ2-1,NA,TRBV12-1,NA,TGTGCCAGCAGCTTTTTTTCCCGACTAGCGGACAATGAGCAGTTCTTC,CASSFFSRLADNEQFF
TRBJ1-2,NA,TRBV28,NA,TGTGCCAGCAGTTTAGGCGGCAGGGGCCTCTATGGCTACACCTTC,CASSLGGRGLYGYTF